Each of the 23 T cell receptor beta chains below was sequenced from the same sample in a study of T cells in Graves' hyperthyroidism and ophthalmopathy (dated 2019 in TCRdb). Library preparation employed multiplex PCR. Sequencing used an Illumina HiSeq 2000. The TCR beta CDR3 regions were amplified from RNA transcripts. The first round of RT-PCR for the TCR CDR3 was performed with the HTBI primer set and the Qiagen OneStep RT-PCR kit. TCRdb applied fastp at Q25 and MiXCR to the public reads, then kept only in-frame beta chains. Identical CDR3 proteins give one entry, which carries the most common genes and DNA. The sample has a few hundred thousand distinct CDR3 sequences on record, 15% to 20% of them singletons. 3% to 4% of the sample is taken by the ten largest. The sample was blood. These receptors were taken from a woman aged 35 to 49 with Graves' ophthalmopathy.

This clonotype was seen only a few times. The V gene is TRBV19, the J gene TRBJ2-1; TRBD2 is a possible D gene (6 bases). Germline V gene data show CDR1 as LNHDA and CDR2 as SQIVND (reference sequence). The CDR3 is 13 residues long. The V end lost 8 bases, the J end lost 2 bases, and 10 bases lay between the germline ends. DNA for the CDR3: TGTGCCAGTTGCCCGGGGGCCTACAATGAGCAGTTCTTC. The encoded protein is CASCPGAYNEQFF.

This chain uses TRBV6-4 with TRBJ1-1, with TRBD1 matching over 8 bases. Germline V gene sequence: CDR1 MRHNA, CDR2 SNTAGT. The CDR3 runs to 13 residues. J was trimmed by 1 base and V by 7 bases; bases with no gene match: 2. The CDR3 nucleotides are TGTGCCAGCAATACAGGGGGGAACACTGAAGCTTTCTTT. Translating gives CASNTGGNTEAFF.

This clonotype came up many times. The gene calls are TRBV20-1 and TRBJ1-1, with D hard to call. Trimming cost V 6 bases and J 0 bases, with 5 bases left between them. The CDR3 runs 11 residues. Germline-derived CDR1 and CDR2 are DFQATT and SNEGSKA (reference sequence). CDR3 nucleotide sequence: TGCAGTGCCGCAGTGAACACTGAAGCTTTCTTT. Translating it yields CSAAVNTEAFF.

The chain recombines TRBV5-1 with TRBJ1-2, with D perhaps matching TRBD1 (6 bases). V was cut by 0 bases and J by 7 bases, with 19 bases left in between. The germline V gene has CDR1 SGHRS and CDR2 YFSETQ. The CDR3 is 16 residues long. The DNA of the CDR3 is TGCGCCAGCAGCTTGGAACCTCCCCAAAACAGGGCTGGCTACACCTTC. Protein sequence: CASSLEPPQNRAGYTF.

This sequence joins TRBV29-1 and TRBJ2-3, with D hard to call. There are 10 residues in the CDR3. CDR1 SQVTM and CDR2 ANQGSEA come from the germline V gene. Trimming shortened V by 6 bases and J by 4 bases, and 5 bases separated the two germline ends. The CDR3 loop is CSVGADTQYF. CDR3 nucleotide sequence: TGCAGCGTCGGTGCAGATACGCAGTATTTT.

This clonotype occurred once. J is TRBJ2-5 and V is TRBV6-1; D may be TRBD1 (6 bases). This CDR3 comprises 14 residues. Germline lookup yields CDR1 MNHNS and CDR2 SASEGT. V was pared by 6 bases and J by 5 bases, with 16 bases between. This CDR3 is CASSGNQGPETQYF. The CDR3 DNA follows: TGTGCCAGCAGCGGGAATCAGGGGCCGGAGACCCAGTACTTC.

In this sample, this clonotype turned up a few times. CDR3 nucleotide sequence: TGCAGTGCTCCACAGGGGGAGAACACTGAAGCTTTCTTT. It encodes CSAPQGENTEAFF. The chain carries TRBV20-1 and TRBJ1-1; 8 bases are a match to TRBD1. This CDR3 has 13 amino acids. Germline trimming cut 5 bases from V and 1 base from J; bases unmatched to any gene: 3. Germline CDR1 is DFQATT and CDR2 is SNEGSKA (reference sequence).

This clonotype was recorded many times. This chain connects TRBV5-1 to TRBJ2-3; 7 bases fit TRBD2. Germline loops: CDR1 SGHRS, CDR2 YFSETQ. This CDR3 spans 16 amino acids. V gave up 4 bases and J gave up 3 bases; unmatched junction bases: 11. The CDR3 is CASSPHLAETTDTQYF. The CDR3 DNA reads TGCGCCAGCAGCCCACACCTAGCGGAAACGACAGATACGCAGTATTTT.

Ten or more counts support this clonotype. V is TRBV3-1 and J is TRBJ1-1, with 8 bases that match TRBD1. CDR3 length: 15 amino acids. Germline V gene sequence: CDR1 LGHDT, CDR2 YNNKEL (reference sequence). V trimming: 4 bases; J trimming: 2 bases; junction bases outside the gene matches: 6. CDR3 nucleotides: TGTGCCAGCAGCCCAGGACAGGGACCTAACACTGAAGCTTTCTTT. Translating it yields CASSPGQGPNTEAFF.

This chain links TRBV24-1 with TRBJ1-5; a possible D gene is TRBD1 (5 bases). The CDR3 covers 12 residues. Per the germline V gene, CDR1 is KGHDR and CDR2 is SFDVKD. Trimming cost V 6 bases and J 6 bases, with 8 bases left between them. The DNA for the CDR3 is TGTGCCACCAGTAACGGGGGTCAGCCCCAGCATTTT. Translated, it gives CATSNGGQPQHF.

Worth noting for this clonotype: The junction departs from the called germline gene at one end, perhaps through a read error. V is TRBV29-1 and J is TRBJ1-4; D gene unclear. The CDR3 sequence is 10 residues long. The germline gives CDR1 SQVTM, CDR2 ANQGSEA. The CDR3 spells CSVYTEKLVF. The CDR3 DNA sequence: TGCAGCGTGTATACTGAAAAACTGGTTTTT.

This clonotype has ten or more counts. The gene calls are TRBV20-1 and TRBJ1-2, with 7 bases that match TRBD1. The V and J ends lost 3 bases and 4 bases, in that order; junction bases with no gene match: 8. CDR3 size: 14 residues. Germline-derived CDR1 and CDR2 are DFQATT and SNEGSKA (reference sequence). CDR3: CSASPGTASYGYTF. In DNA form, the CDR3 reads TGCAGTGCTAGTCCGGGGACAGCTTCCTATGGCTACACCTTC.

The table lists this clonotype with many counts. The chain combines TRBV6-2 or TRBV6-3 with TRBJ2-7, with D perhaps given as TRBD1 or TRBD2 (6 bases each). The germline gives CDR1 MNHEY, CDR2 SVGEGT. This CDR3 has 15 amino acids. Trimming pared 0 bases from V and 4 bases from J, leaving 13 bases between. This chain's CDR3 is CASSYSTGGGYEQYF. CDR3 DNA sequence: TGTGCCAGCAGTTACTCGACCGGGGGCGGTTACGAGCAGTACTTC.

This clonotype was seen ten or more times. The chain links TRBV7-9 to TRBJ1-1; possible D gene TRBD1, 5 bases. This CDR3 has 15 residues. Germline lookup yields CDR1 SEHNR and CDR2 FQNEAQ (reference sequence). V lost 5 bases, J lost 0 bases, and 13 bases lay in between. The CDR3 DNA reads as TGTGCCAGCAGCGACATTAGGGGATTGAACACTGAAGCTTTCTTT. Its translation: CASSDIRGLNTEAFF. Drawing the rest from reference TRBV7-9 and TRBJ1-1, the complete variable domain is DTGVSQNPRHKITKRGQNVTFRCDPISEHNRLYWYRQTLGQGPEFLTYFQNEAQLEKSRLLSDRFSAERPKGSFSTLEIQRTEQGDSAMYLCASSDIRGLNTEAFFGQGTRLTVV.

There are many counts of this clonotype. The chain recombines TRBV2 with TRBJ1-5; D remains ambiguous. Germline V gene sequence: CDR1 SNHLY, CDR2 FYNNEI. The CDR3 extends over 15 amino acids. Trimming took off 8 bases at V and 6 bases at J, with 20 bases between the two ends. The CDR3 nucleotides are TGTGCCAGCGCCCCGGTCCCAGGATGGGGTCAGCCCCAGCATTTT. Amino acids: CASAPVPGWGQPQHF. Filled out from reference TRBV2 and TRBJ1-5, the complete variable domain reads EPEVTQTPSHQVTQMGQEVILRCVPISNHLYFYWYRQILGQKVEFLVSFYNNEISEKSEIFDDQFSVERPDGSNFTLKIRSTKLEDSAMYFCASAPVPGWGQPQHFGDGTRLSIL.

Only a few counts were recorded for this clonotype. The V gene is TRBV12-5, the J gene TRBJ2-3; D not resolved. V was cut by 2 bases and J by 1 base, with 7 bases left in between. CDR3 length: 14 amino acids. Germline V gives CDR1 LGHNT, CDR2 FRNRAP. CDR3 nucleotides: TGTGCTAGTGGTTTGACGACGGGCACAGATACGCAGTATTTT. This encodes CASGLTTGTDTQYF.

The rearrangement joins TRBV6-1 to TRBJ2-4, with D hard to call. CDR3 length equals 15 residues. Germline-derived CDR1 and CDR2 are MNHNS and SASEGT. Between the trimmed V and J ends, which lost 6 bases and 1 base, there was a span of 13 bases. In nucleotides, the CDR3 is TGTGCCAGCAGGCCATCCGGAGAGGCCAAAAACATTCAGTACTTC. It codes for CASRPSGEAKNIQYF.

This clonotype was seen ten or more times. This chain connects TRBV3-1 to TRBJ2-4; D not certain. Looked up from germline, CDR1 is LGHDT and CDR2 is YNNKEL (reference sequence). This CDR3 is built from 13 residues. The V gene lost 0 bases and the J gene lost 8 bases, with 8 bases spanning the gap. The CDR3 reads CASSQDRADIQYF. The CDR3 DNA sequence: TGTGCCAGCAGCCAAGATCGGGCAGACATTCAGTACTTC.

CDR3 residues: CASSVTGAGDTQYF. CDR3 coding DNA: TGTGCCAGCAGCGTTACAGGGGCTGGAGATACGCAGTATTTT. This chain connects TRBV25-1 to TRBJ2-3; TRBD1 matches at 7 bases. J lost 5 bases, V lost 6 bases, and 8 bases had no gene match. The CDR3 has 14 amino acids. Germline CDR1 and CDR2: MGHDK and SYGVNS.

This clonotype occurred many times. The chain combines TRBV2 with TRBJ2-7, with D tentatively TRBD1 or TRBD2 (5 bases each). Germline V gives CDR1 SNHLY, CDR2 FYNNEI. The CDR3 sequence is 12 residues long. Trimming pared 1 base from V and 4 bases from J, leaving 5 bases between. CDR3 nucleotides: TGTGCCAGCAGTGAAGGGGGGTACGAGCAGTACTTC. It encodes CASSEGGYEQYF.

This clonotype occurred a few times. DNA of the CDR3: TGCGCCAGCAGCTTGGGTTTGGCGGGAACCTGGAATGAGCAGTTCTTC. It encodes CASSLGLAGTWNEQFF. The chain combines TRBV5-1 with TRBJ2-1, with D possibly TRBD2 on 6 matching bases. Deletions cut 0 bases from V and 7 bases from J, with 17 bases between. CDR1 and CDR2 (germline): SGHRS, YFSETQ. The CDR3 spans 16 residues.

V gene TRBV10-3 combines with J gene TRBJ2-6; D gene uncertain. Germline CDR1 reads ENHRY; CDR2 reads SYGVKD. V lost 11 bases and J 3 bases, leaving 14 bases between the germline ends. The CDR3 sequence is 14 residues long. The CDR3 DNA sequence: TGTGCCGCTGGACCGAACCTTGGGGCCAACGTCCTGACTTTC. As protein: CAAGPNLGANVLTF.

This clonotype appeared many times. The chain combines TRBV28 with TRBJ1-5; TRBD1 matches at 8 bases. The CDR3 extends over 17 amino acids. V shed 1 base and J 11 bases; nucleotides not matched to a gene: 16. Germline V gives CDR1 MDHEN, CDR2 SYDVKM. The DNA for the CDR3 is TGTGCCAGCAGTTTATTGGAACATCGGACAGGGAGGTCAGCCCAGCATTTT. The encoded protein is CASSLLEHRTGRSAQHF. Filled out from reference TRBV28 and TRBJ1-5, the complete variable domain reads DVKVTQSSRYLVKRTGEKVFLECVQDMDHENMFWYRQDPGLGLRLIYFSYDVKMKEKGDIPEGYSVSREKKERFSLILESASTNQTSMYLCASSLLEHRTGRSAQHFGDGTRLSIL.